The next 4 T cell receptor beta chains were all read from a single sample in a study of T cell clones after liver transplantation. Some clones are missing from TCRdb's copy, which holds only in-frame ones; the method was immunoSEQ multiplex PCR. Of around 120,000 clones in the sample, about nine tenths were seen once. This specimen consisted of CD4+ T cells from blood, obtained 12 months after liver transplant. The source of these receptors is a human patient who received a liver transplant. Some T cells may be provided by the graft donor.

The chain employs TRBV19 and TRBJ1-3, with D hard to call. Germline V gives CDR1 LNHDA, CDR2 SQIVND (reference sequence). The CDR3 has 15 amino acids. Trimming cost V 3 bases and J 0 bases, with 9 bases left between them. CDR3 sequence reads: CASSIRRSSGNTIYF. The DNA of the CDR3 is TGTGCCAGTAGTATCCGCCGGAGCTCTGGAAACACCATATATTTT.

The chain couples TRBV7-3 to TRBJ1-1; D is uncertain. Looked up from germline, CDR1 is SGHTA and CDR2 is FQGTGA. This CDR3 spans 13 amino acids. V was pared by 6 bases and J by 3 bases, with 11 bases between. The DNA of the CDR3 is TGTGCCAGCAGTATGGGCGCGGACACTGAAGCTTTCTTT. This gives the protein CASSMGADTEAFF.

The rearrangement links TRBV27 to TRBJ2-7; possible D gene TRBD1, 6 bases. The CDR3 is 12 residues long. CDR1 is MNHEY, CDR2 SMNVEV, per germline (reference sequence). The V gene lost 6 bases and the J gene lost 6 bases, with 12 bases spanning the gap. DNA for the CDR3: TGTGCCAGCAGCCGAGGGGGTCTCGAGCAGTACTTC. Its translation: CASSRGGLEQYF.

The J gene is TRBJ2-7, the V gene TRBV7-2, with a possible D match to TRBD1 (5 bases). Trimming cost V 3 bases and J 2 bases, with 11 bases left between them. CDR1 is SGHTA, CDR2 FQGNSA, per germline. The CDR3 is 14 amino acids. The CDR3 here is CASSFAGFTYEQYF. CDR3 sequence (DNA): TGTGCCAGCAGCTTTGCAGGGTTTACCTACGAGCAGTACTTC. The full variable domain, rest sourced from reference TRBV7-2 and TRBJ2-7, is GAGVSQSPSNKVTEKGKDVELRCDPISGHTALYWYRQSLGQGLEFLIYFQGNSAPDKSGLPSDRFSAERTGGSVSTLTIQRTQQEDSAVYLCASSFAGFTYEQYFGPGTRLTVT.